The present T cell receptor (beta chain) was sequenced within a study of T cells in Graves' hyperthyroidism and ophthalmopathy. It was RNA transcripts that yielded the amplified TCR beta CDR3 regions. HTBI primers drove first-round RT-PCR of the TCR CDR3. TCRdb processed the multiplex PCR reads anew with MiXCR; each CDR3 protein has one entry. The table shows about 260,000 distinct CDR3 sequences, with 20% to 25% occurring only once. This clonotype turned up a few times. This CDR3 contains 13 residues. V was cut by 5 bases and J by 3 bases, with 11 bases left in between. CDR1 and CDR2 from the germline V gene are KGHSH and LQKENI.

The chain combines TRBV18 with TRBJ2-7; D is possibly TRBD2 (5 bases). This receptor was obtained from a man aged 30-40 years with Graves' ophthalmopathy. The specimen was blood. The CDR3 here is CASSTTGVYEQYF. CDR3 nucleotides: TGTGCCAGCTCAACAACCGGGGTCTACGAGCAGTACTTC.